These T cell receptor beta chains were read from a single sample in a study of T cells in Graves' hyperthyroidism and ophthalmopathy. TCRdb reprocessed the multiplex PCR reads via MiXCR and lists one record per CDR3 protein. Of nearly 600,000 distinct CDR3 sequences in the sample, approximately 15% were seen once. The sequenced sample consisted of blood. The receptor source for this set is a woman aged 25-40 years with Graves' hyperthyroidism that later progressed to Graves' ophthalmopathy. Each CDR3 is given with its conserved first and last residue. A D gene is named only where the DNA matches it firmly. Rows give clone size only sometimes, using once, few, many, or a class for an expanded clone.

v_call	clone_size	j_call	d_call	cdr3_aa	cdr3_nt
TRBV11-2	many	TRBJ2-1	-	CASPGAGTGNEQFF	TGTGCCAGCCCCGGAGCAGGTACGGGAAATGAGCAGTTCTTC
TRBV5-1	many	TRBJ2-1	-	CASSLAWERDEQFF	TGCGCCAGCAGCTTGGCCTGGGAGCGGGATGAGCAGTTCTTC
TRBV27	many	TRBJ2-5	-	CASRGGTGETQYF	TGTGCCAGCAGAGGGGGGACCGGAGAGACCCAGTACTTC
TRBV24-1	many	TRBJ1-2	-	CATSDRGTSGYTF	TGTGCCACCAGTGATCGGGGAACTTCGGGCTACACCTTC
TRBV12-5	many	TRBJ1-2	-	CASGLAFGGYTF	TGTGCTAGTGGTTTGGCCTTCGGGGGCTACACCTTC
TRBV6-1	many	TRBJ2-5	TRBD2	CASSIAGAGETQYF	TGTGCCAGCAGTATAGCGGGAGCGGGGGAGACCCAGTACTTC
TRBV5-1	many	TRBJ2-7	TRBD2	CASSHPKLLAGVGNEQYF	TGCGCCAGCAGCCATCCCAAACTACTAGCGGGAGTTGGCAACGAGCAGTACTTC
TRBV30	few	TRBJ2-1	TRBD2	CAWSVGTSGRAQFF	TGTGCCTGGAGTGTAGGGACTAGCGGGAGGGCCCAGTTCTTC
TRBV20-1	-	TRBJ1-5	-	CSASPGGSNQPQHF	TGCAGTGCTTCCCCGGGGGGAAGCAATCAGCCCCAGCATTTT
TRBV5-5	-	TRBJ1-2	-	CASNQEGRGLYGYTF	TGCGCCAGCAACCAAGAGGGTCGCGGGCTCTATGGCTACACCTTC
TRBV7-2	-	TRBJ1-5	TRBD1	CASSGQEDQPQHF	TGTGCCAGCAGCGGACAGGAAGATCAGCCCCAGCATTTT
TRBV7-2	many	TRBJ1-5	TRBD1	CASSLDGQGAHQPQHF	TGTGCCAGCAGCTTAGACGGACAGGGGGCGCATCAGCCCCAGCATTTT
TRBV20-1	many	TRBJ2-1	-	CSASVEGANEQFF	TGCAGTGCTAGTGTGGAGGGGGCCAATGAGCAGTTCTTC
TRBV13	few	TRBJ2-5	TRBD1	CASSFFLDDREQETQYF	TGTGCCAGCAGCTTTTTTCTTGACGACAGGGAACAAGAGACCCAGTACTTC
TRBV27	-	TRBJ1-2	TRBD1	CASSSIGEGGDGYTF	TGTGCCAGCAGTTCCATCGGGGAAGGGGGCGATGGCTACACCTTC
TRBV20-1	many	TRBJ1-2	-	CSAPSGGSTNYGYTF	TGCAGTGCCCCATCGGGAGGATCCACTAACTATGGCTACACCTTC
TRBV27	few	TRBJ1-6	TRBD1	CASSLNWTGDSPLHF	TGTGCCAGCAGTTTGAACTGGACAGGGGACTCACCCCTCCACTTT
TRBV6-1	-	TRBJ2-7	-	CASSEWGSYEQYF	TGTGCCAGCAGTGAATGGGGCTCCTACGAGCAGTACTTC
TRBV11-2	-	TRBJ2-5	-	CASSLDPAEETQYF	TGTGCCAGCAGCTTAGATCCAGCGGAAGAGACCCAGTACTTC
TRBV6-1	many	TRBJ2-7	TRBD2	CASRPPPGGGSYEQYF	TGTGCCAGCAGGCCACCCCCGGGAGGGGGGAGCTACGAGCAGTACTTC
TRBV24-1	many	TRBJ1-2	-	CATSDEQGYGYTF	TGTGCCACCAGTGATGAACAGGGCTATGGCTACACCTTC
TRBV11-3	many	TRBJ1-1	-	CASRPTLGTEAFF	TGTGCCAGCAGGCCTACTTTGGGCACTGAAGCTTTCTTT
TRBV30	many	TRBJ1-1	-	CAWLKGSANTEAFF	TGTGCCTGGCTTAAGGGCAGTGCGAACACTGAAGCTTTCTTT
TRBV3-1	-	TRBJ2-7	TRBD2	CASSQGAGAVEQYF	TGTGCCAGCAGCCAAGGAGCGGGAGCGGTCGAGCAGTACTTC
TRBV7-9	many	TRBJ1-2	TRBD1	CASSIFGQGEGYTF	TGTGCCAGCAGCATCTTCGGACAGGGGGAAGGCTACACCTTC
TRBV11-2	few	TRBJ1-6	-	CASSLDQGSYNSPLHF	TGTGCCAGCAGCTTAGATCAGGGCTCCTATAATTCACCCCTCCACTTT
TRBV19	few	TRBJ2-2	-	CASTPTANTGELFF	TGTGCCAGTACCCCGACAGCGAACACCGGGGAGCTGTTTTTT
TRBV6-1	few	TRBJ1-1	-	CASTDGLNTEAFF	TGTGCCAGCACCGATGGTTTGAACACTGAAGCTTTCTTT